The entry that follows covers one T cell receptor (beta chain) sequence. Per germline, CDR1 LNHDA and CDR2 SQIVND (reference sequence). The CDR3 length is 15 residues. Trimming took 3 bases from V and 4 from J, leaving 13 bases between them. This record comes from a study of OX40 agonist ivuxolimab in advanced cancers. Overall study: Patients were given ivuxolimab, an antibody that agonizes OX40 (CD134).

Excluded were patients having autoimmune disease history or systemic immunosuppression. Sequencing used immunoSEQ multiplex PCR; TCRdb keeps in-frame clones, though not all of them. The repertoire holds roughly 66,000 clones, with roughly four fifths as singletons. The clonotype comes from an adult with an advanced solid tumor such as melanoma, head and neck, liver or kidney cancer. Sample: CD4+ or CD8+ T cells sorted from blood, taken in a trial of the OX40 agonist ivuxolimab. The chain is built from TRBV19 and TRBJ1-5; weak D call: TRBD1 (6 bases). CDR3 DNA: TGTGCCAGTAGTATGGGTGGTAGGGGGAATCAGCCCCAGCATTTT. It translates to CASSMGGRGNQPQHF.